The clone carrying this T cell receptor (beta chain) was detected ten times or more. What it recognizes is unknown. Specified time point: patch test 3, about 24 weeks after DPC sensitization. Treatment defined: therapeutic diphenylcyclopropenone sensitization with weekly scalp DPC. This specimen belongs to a study of human T cells and chemical hapten exposure. Study conclusions and caveats: Against controls, expanded TCRs gave rise to significantly more large CDR3 similarity clusters.

The library attached unique molecular identifiers to individual cDNA molecules. TCRdb re-called the RACE reads with MiXCR, one entry per CDR3 protein. The table has 90,000 to 140,000 distinct CDR3 sequences, less than 40% seen once. The sample in question was whole blood, obtained in connection with sensitization to the hapten diphenylcyclopropenone (DPC). The TCR comes from a man between 40 and 49 years old with alopecia areata. Some clones in this sample may be carry-over from other donors' samples.

The chain's CDR3 is CASSPTAGANVLTF. Here the CDR3 DNA reads TGTGCCAGCAGCCCCACGGCTGGGGCCAACGTCCTGACTTTC. The chain joins TRBV7-8 to TRBJ2-6; D is ambiguous. Deletions cut 5 bases from V and 2 bases from J, with 7 bases between. Germline-derived CDR1 and CDR2 are SGHVS and FQNEAQ. This CDR3 contains 14 residues.